This is a list of T cell receptor beta chains from one sample in a study of shared clonotypes between healthy human individuals. This table comes from immunoSEQ multiplex PCR, and its TCRdb copy is limited to in-frame clones, with some not included. The table lists just over 2,000,000 clones, about 95% of them singletons. The sample was naive CD8+ T cells sorted from blood. The receptors originated from a man aged 18 to 29 in good health. Both conserved end residues are part of each CDR3. A D gene is named only where the DNA matches it firmly. Clone size is not always given. Where it is, it says once, few, many or a class for expanded clones.

length	V	D	J	size	DNA	CDR3
15	TRBV21-1	NA	TRBJ1-5	NA	TGTGCCAGCAGCAAAGATCTCGACGGCAATCAGCCCCAGCATTTT	CASSKDLDGNQPQHF
12	TRBV7-2	NA	TRBJ2-5	NA	TGTGCCAGCAGCCAGGGAGAAGAGACCCAGTACTTC	CASSQGEETQYF
14	TRBV29-1	TRBD1	TRBJ2-3	NA	TGCAGCGTTTCGACAGGGGACGGCACAGATACGCAGTATTTT	CSVSTGDGTDTQYF
12	TRBV27	NA	TRBJ2-2	NA	TGTGCCAGCAAGGGGATCACCGGGGAGCTGTTTTTT	CASKGITGELFF
15	TRBV4-1	NA	TRBJ1-1	NA	TGCGCCAGCAGCCAAGATCAGGGGTTGAACACTGAAGCTTTCTTT	CASSQDQGLNTEAFF
16	TRBV6-1	TRBD1	TRBJ2-7	NA	TGTGCCAGCAGTGCCCCCCGGGACAGGGGCCCCTACGAGCAGTACTTC	CASSAPRDRGPYEQYF
14	TRBV6-5	TRBD1	TRBJ1-1	NA	TGTGCCAGCAGTTATGAAGGGGGCCGTACTGAAGCTTTCTTT	CASSYEGGRTEAFF
13	TRBV27	NA	TRBJ1-2	NA	TGTGCCAGCAGTTTAAGAGGGGGGGTTGGCTACACCTTC	CASSLRGGVGYTF
12	TRBV5-4	NA	TRBJ2-3	NA	TGTGCCAGCAGCCGGGGGCCTGATACGCAGTATTTT	CASSRGPDTQYF
15	TRBV4-1	TRBD1	TRBJ2-7	NA	TGCGCCAGCAGCCACCGGACAGGGGGGTACTACGAGCAGTACTTC	CASSHRTGGYYEQYF
13	TRBV29-1	TRBD1	TRBJ2-7	NA	TGCAGCGTTGACGGAGACAGGGTAAACGAGCAGTACTTC	CSVDGDRVNEQYF
13	TRBV5-1	TRBD1	TRBJ1-1	NA	TGCGCCAGCAGCTGGGGACAGGACACTGAAGCTTTCTTT	CASSWGQDTEAFF
15	TRBV25-1	NA	TRBJ1-1	NA	TGTGCCAGCAGTGAATCCCCACAGGCGGGCACTGAAGCTTTCTTT	CASSESPQAGTEAFF
15	TRBV5-6	TRBD1	TRBJ1-5	NA	TGTGCCAGCAGCTTGGGGACAGGGTCGTCTCAGCCCCAGCATTTT	CASSLGTGSSQPQHF
13	TRBV28	TRBD1	TRBJ1-1	NA	TGTGCCAGCAGTTTCACAGGGGTCACTGAAGCTTTCTTT	CASSFTGVTEAFF
17	TRBV2	NA	TRBJ1-4	NA	TGTGCCAGCGGCATCGACATAATCACCACCCTAGCCGAAAAACTGTTTTTT	CASGIDIITTLAEKLFF
11	TRBV29-1	NA	TRBJ2-5	NA	TGCAGCGTTGTTGGCCAAGAGACCCAGTACTTC	CSVVGQETQYF
14	TRBV18	NA	TRBJ2-3	NA	TGTGCCAGCTCACCACAGGGTTGGACAGATACGCAGTATTTT	CASSPQGWTDTQYF
12	TRBV12-5	TRBD1	TRBJ2-7	NA	TGTGCTAGTCTTGACAGGGTTGGCGAGCAGTACTTC	CASLDRVGEQYF
13	TRBV25-1	TRBD1	TRBJ1-5	NA	TGTGCCAGCGGGACAGGAGGCAATCAGCCCCAGCATTTT	CASGTGGNQPQHF
13	TRBV30	TRBD1	TRBJ2-7	NA	TGTGCCTGGAGTGCCGGACAGGCCTACGAGCAGTACTTC	CAWSAGQAYEQYF
15	TRBV25-1	NA	TRBJ1-3	NA	TGTGCCAGCAGTGAATATAGGTCCTCTGGAAACACCATATATTTT	CASSEYRSSGNTIYF
13	TRBV6-1	NA	TRBJ2-2	NA	TGTGCCAGCAGCGACGTCACACCCGGGGAGCTGTTTTTT	CASSDVTPGELFF
15	TRBV6-1	NA	TRBJ1-5	once	TGTGCCAGCAGTGGCCGGGACGGGGGTTATCAGCCCCAGCATTTT	CASSGRDGGYQPQHF
13	TRBV5-6	NA	TRBJ2-7	NA	TGTGCCAGCAGCTATGGGGAGTTCTACGAGCAGTACTTC	CASSYGEFYEQYF
16	TRBV7-9	TRBD1	TRBJ1-3	NA	TGTGCCAGCAGCTCGGGACAGGGGCTAACTGGAAACACCATATATTTT	CASSSGQGLTGNTIYF
15	TRBV7-9	NA	TRBJ2-3	NA	TGTGCCAGCAGCTTACAGTGGCAGCCCACAGATACGCAGTATTTT	CASSLQWQPTDTQYF